The source of this TCR beta chain is a study of PD-L1 blockade in urothelial cancer. For the study at large: The patients first took atezolizumab in about 2014, receiving 1,200 mg intravenously every 3 weeks. About 85% of the roughly 30 patients were males with bladder-origin urothelial cancer. Samples of blood were analyzed 3 weeks (second dose) and 6 weeks after treatment start.

Time point indicated: pretreatment peripheral blood. Findings of the study overall: Pretreatment TCR clonality in blood under the median foretold superior survival.

As for this clone: Antigen specificity is unknown.

The repertoire was sequenced with immunoSEQ multiplex PCR; TCRdb's copy has only in-frame clones and lacks some. The table lists roughly 63,000 clones, roughly 81% of them singletons. The germline gives CDR1 SGDLS, CDR2 YYNGEE. The trim removed 3 bases at V and 4 bases at J, leaving 7 bases unmatched. The CDR3 loop spans 15 amino acids. The receptor comes from an older man with urothelial cancer. The chain joins TRBV9 to TRBJ1-3; the match to TRBD1 covers 7 bases. Sequences were derived from PBMCs, sampled around atezolizumab (anti-PD-L1) treatment. The CDR3 nucleotides are TGTGCCAGCAGCGATGGACAGGCGGGAGGAAACACCATATATTTT. Amino acids: CASSDGQAGGNTIYF.